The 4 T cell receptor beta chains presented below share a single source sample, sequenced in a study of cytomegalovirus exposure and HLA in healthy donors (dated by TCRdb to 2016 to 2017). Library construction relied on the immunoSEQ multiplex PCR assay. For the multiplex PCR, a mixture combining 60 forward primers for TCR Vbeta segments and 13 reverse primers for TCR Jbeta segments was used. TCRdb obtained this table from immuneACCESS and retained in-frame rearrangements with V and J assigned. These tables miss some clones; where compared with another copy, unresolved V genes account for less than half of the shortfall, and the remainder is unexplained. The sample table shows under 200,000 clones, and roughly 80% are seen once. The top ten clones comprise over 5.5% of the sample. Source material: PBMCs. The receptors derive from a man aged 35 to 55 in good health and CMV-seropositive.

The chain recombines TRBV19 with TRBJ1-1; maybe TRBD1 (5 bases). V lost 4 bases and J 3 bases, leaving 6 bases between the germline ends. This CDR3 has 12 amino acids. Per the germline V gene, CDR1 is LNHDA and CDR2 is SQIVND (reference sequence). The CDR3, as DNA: TGTGCCAGTAGTAGACAGCACACTGAAGCTTTCTTT. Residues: CASSRQHTEAFF.

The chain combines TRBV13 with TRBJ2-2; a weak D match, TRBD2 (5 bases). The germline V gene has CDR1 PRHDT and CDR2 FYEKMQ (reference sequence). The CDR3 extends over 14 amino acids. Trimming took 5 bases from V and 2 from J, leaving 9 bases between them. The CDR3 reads CASSLDSNTGELFF. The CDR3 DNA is TGTGCCAGCAGCCTGGACTCAAACACCGGGGAGCTGTTTTTT.

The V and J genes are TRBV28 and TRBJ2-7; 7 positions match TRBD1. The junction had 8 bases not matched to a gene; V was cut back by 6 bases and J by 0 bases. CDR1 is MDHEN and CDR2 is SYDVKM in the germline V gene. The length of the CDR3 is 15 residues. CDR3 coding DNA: TGTGCCAGCAGACAGACCGGGACAGTCTCCTACGAGCAGTACTTC. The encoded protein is CASRQTGTVSYEQYF.

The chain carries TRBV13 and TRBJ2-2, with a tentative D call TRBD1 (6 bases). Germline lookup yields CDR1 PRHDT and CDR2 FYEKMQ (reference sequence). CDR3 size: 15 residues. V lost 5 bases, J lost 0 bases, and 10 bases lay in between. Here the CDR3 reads CASSQGTTNTGELFF. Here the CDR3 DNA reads TGTGCCAGCAGCCAGGGGACCACGAACACCGGGGAGCTGTTTTTT.